This TCR beta chain stems from a study of T cells after yellow fever vaccination. Study outcomes and limitations: After the booster, approximately 96% of CD4 and 88% of CD8 primary-response clones were re-detected. Bulk-population clonotypes that are abundant could appear as contaminants in FACS-sorted repertoires.

This clonotype was seen many times. Its antigen is as yet unknown. The CDR3 runs 13 residues. Trimming cost V 8 bases and J 2 bases, with 10 bases left between them. Germline loops: CDR1 SEHNR, CDR2 FQNEAQ (reference sequence). TCRdb redid the calling of the 5' RACE reads with MiXCR, one entry per CDR3 protein. The sample has about 68,000 distinct CDR3 sequences; approximately 7% are singletons. The sequence derives from a man younger than 35 who received the YFV17D yellow fever vaccine. The starting material was CD8+ T cells sorted from PBMCs, obtained 35 to 50 days after the first yellow fever vaccination. The chain combines TRBV7-9 with TRBJ1-3, with D uncertain. The CDR3 nucleotides read TGTGCCAGCCAAGGGCTTGCTGGAAACACCATATATTTT. Amino acid sequence: CASQGLAGNTIYF.